Presented here are 25 T cell receptor beta chains from one specimen sequenced in a study of control samples from healthy donors and cancer patients. TCRdb keeps only in-frame clones here, not all; method: immunoSEQ multiplex PCR. This sample has some 120,000 clones, with about 93% found just once. The sequencing sample was made of PBMCs. The receptors originated from a man in his forties or fifties with head and neck cancer.

The chain couples TRBV27 to TRBJ2-5; 14 nucleotides line up with TRBD2. This CDR3 has 16 residues. Germline values: CDR1 MNHEY, CDR2 SMNVEV (reference sequence). Trimming took 4 bases from V and 5 from J; bases not matched to a gene: 6. CDR3 sequence reads: CASSSRLAGGRETQYF. In DNA, the CDR3 is TGTGCCAGCAGTTCTAGACTAGCGGGGGGGCGTGAGACCCAGTACTTC.

This chain uses TRBV6-2 or TRBV6-3 with TRBJ1-2; D is undetermined. V was clipped by 0 bases and J by 5 bases, with 31 bases between them. This CDR3 has 21 amino acids. CDR1 is MNHEY, CDR2 SVGEGT, per germline. CDR3 DNA sequence: TGTGCCAGCAGTTACTCGAATAGCAGGTCCTTAAACTGGGCTGAACAGTATGGCTACACCTTC. Translating gives CASSYSNSRSLNWAEQYGYTF.

The genes are TRBV24-1 and TRBJ2-1; 11 nucleotides match TRBD1. This CDR3 spans 13 amino acids. CDR1 and CDR2 (germline): KGHDR, SFDVKD. Unmatched junction bases numbered 1, after V lost 3 bases and J lost 10 bases. CDR3 sequence reads: CATSDRDRGEQFF. In DNA form, the CDR3 reads TGTGCCACCAGTGATCGGGACAGGGGGGAGCAGTTCTTC.

The CDR3 reads CASSLKSTQQYF. The CDR3 nucleotides read TGTGCCAGCAGCCTCAAGAGTACGCAGCAGTACTTC. The chain joins TRBV7-9 to TRBJ2-7, with D hard to call. The CDR3 consists of 12 residues. V was cut by 5 bases and J by 8 bases, with 13 bases left in between. Germline CDR1 SEHNR, CDR2 FQNEAQ (reference sequence). Drawing the rest from reference TRBV7-9 and TRBJ2-7, the complete variable domain is DTGVSQNPRHKITKRGQNVTFRCDPISEHNRLYWYRQTLGQGPEFLTYFQNEAQLEKSRLLSDRFSAERPKGSFSTLEIQRTEQGDSAMYLCASSLKSTQQYFGPGTRLTVT.

In this sample, this clone turned up once. This rearrangement joins TRBV6-5 to TRBJ1-1; the D is unclear. The CDR3 has 14 amino acids. CDR1 MNHEY and CDR2 SVGAGI come from the germline V gene. The V end was cut by 7 bases, the J end by 0 bases, with 12 bases between. CDR3 sequence (DNA): TGTGCCAGCACCCCCGGGCCAATGAACACTGAAGCTTTCTTT. The encoded protein is CASTPGPMNTEAFF.

This chain joins TRBV7-2 and TRBJ2-1; D gene ambiguous. V was pared by 2 bases and J by 8 bases, with 10 bases between. Germline CDR1 SGHTA, CDR2 FQGNSA. The CDR3 is 13 amino acids. CDR3 protein: CASSLLGRDEQFF. The CDR3 nucleotides are TGTGCCAGCAGCTTACTGGGTAGGGATGAGCAGTTCTTC. Variable domain in full (rest from reference TRBV7-2 and TRBJ2-1): GAGVSQSPSNKVTEKGKDVELRCDPISGHTALYWYRQSLGQGLEFLIYFQGNSAPDKSGLPSDRFSAERTGGSVSTLTIQRTQQEDSAVYLCASSLLGRDEQFFGPGTRLTVL.

V and J are TRBV7-8 and TRBJ2-1; 10 nucleotides line up with TRBD1. After removal of 3 bases from V and 12 bases from J, the junction contained 11 bases not matched to a gene. The germline V gene has CDR1 SGHVS and CDR2 FQNEAQ. The CDR3 spans 15 residues. The CDR3 spells CASSFGQGGAITQFF. The DNA of the CDR3 is TGTGCCAGCAGCTTTGGACAGGGGGGCGCGATTACGCAGTTCTTC. Full variable domain (rest looked up from reference TRBV7-8 and TRBJ2-1): GAGVSQSPRYKVAKRGQDVALRCDPISGHVSLFWYQQALGQGPEFLTYFQNEAQLDKSGLPSDRFFAERPEGSVSTLKIQRTQQEDSAVYLCASSFGQGGAITQFFGPGTRLTVL.

This clone showed up just once. V gene TRBV7-8 combines with J gene TRBJ1-5, with 9 bases that match TRBD1. The CDR3 sequence is 22 residues long. The J segment lost 0 bases and the V segment lost 3 bases, leaving 21 bases of the junction unmatched. The V gene's germline CDR1 is SGHVS and CDR2 FQNEAQ. The CDR3 DNA follows: TGTGCCAGCAGCTTGCGGGACAGGGTGGGGCACCTATCCTATAATAGCAATCAGCCCCAGCATTTT. Residues: CASSLRDRVGHLSYNSNQPQHF.

V gene TRBV29-1 combines with J gene TRBJ2-7; TRBD1 aligns across 7 bases. V lost 7 bases and J lost 2; bases outside the gene matches: 17. Germline V gives CDR1 SQVTM, CDR2 ANQGSEA. The CDR3 is 16 amino acids. This CDR3 is CSGTYSDRVGAYEQYF. DNA of the CDR3: TGCAGCGGGACTTACTCAGACAGGGTTGGGGCCTACGAGCAGTACTTC.

V is TRBV28 and J is TRBJ2-7; the match to TRBD1 covers 7 bases. Germline loops: CDR1 MDHEN, CDR2 SYDVKM. CDR3 length: 14 residues. Trimming at V came to 6 bases and at J to 4 bases, leaving 9 bases not matched to a gene. DNA for the CDR3: TGTGCCAGCAGCCGAGACAGGGTCGGGTACGAGCAGTACTTC. The encoded protein is CASSRDRVGYEQYF. The whole variable domain, filled in from reference TRBV28 and TRBJ2-7, reads DVKVTQSSRYLVKRTGEKVFLECVQDMDHENMFWYRQDPGLGLRLIYFSYDVKMKEKGDIPEGYSVSREKKERFSLILESASTNQTSMYLCASSRDRVGYEQYFGPGTRLTVT.

This rearrangement joins TRBV7-9 to TRBJ2-1; D could derive from TRBD1 or TRBD2 (6 bases each). Germline V gene lookup returns CDR1 SEHNR and CDR2 FQNEAQ (reference sequence). Trimming removed 5 bases at V and 1 base at J, with 15 bases between. There are 16 residues in the CDR3. DNA for the CDR3: TGTGCCAGCAGCCCTCACAAGGGGGGATCCTACAATGAGCAGTTCTTC. Residues: CASSPHKGGSYNEQFF.

In this sample, this clone turned up once. The chain uses TRBV19 and TRBJ2-6; D not resolved. This CDR3 region has 15 residues. V lost 6 bases to trimming and J lost 0 bases, with 9 bases between them. CDR1 LNHDA and CDR2 SQIVND come from the germline V gene (reference sequence). CDR3 DNA: TGTGCCAGTAGATATGGGGTCTCTGGGGCCAACGTCCTGACTTTC. Its translation is CASRYGVSGANVLTF.

The rearrangement uses TRBV7-9 and TRBJ2-2; D may be TRBD2 (6 bases). CDR1 is SEHNR, CDR2 FQNEAQ, per germline (reference sequence). Deletions cut 4 bases from V and 0 bases from J, with 12 bases between. This CDR3 region has 16 residues. The CDR3 loop is CASSYGTRSNTGELFF. As DNA, the CDR3 is TGTGCCAGCAGCTACGGGACTCGTTCGAACACCGGGGAGCTGTTTTTT.

The chain recombines TRBV30 with TRBJ1-4; 7 bases match TRBD1. Trimming cost V 0 bases and J 7 bases; bases outside gene matches: 17. The CDR3 consists of 18 residues. The germline V gene encodes CDR1 GTSNPN and CDR2 SVGIG (reference sequence). The CDR3 DNA reads as TGTGCCTGGAGTGTACGGACAGGACTTTGGGGGGACCGTGAAAAACTGTTTTTT. As protein: CAWSVRTGLWGDREKLFF.

The chain combines TRBV5-1 with TRBJ1-1, with D possibly TRBD1 on 5 matching bases. The CDR3 consists of 15 residues. Trimming took off 0 bases at V and 8 bases at J, with 17 bases between the two ends. CDR1 and CDR2 from the germline V gene are SGHRS and YFSETQ. CDR3 coding DNA: TGCGCCAGCAGCTTGGGGGGTACCCCAGGGAGGGAAGCTTTCTTT. It translates to CASSLGGTPGREAFF.

The J gene is TRBJ1-1, the V gene TRBV19, with D possibly TRBD1 on 5 matching bases. The CDR3 is 14 residues long. V was trimmed by 7 bases and J by 1 base, leaving 13 bases between them. CDR1 and CDR2 (germline): LNHDA, SQIVND (reference sequence). In nucleotides, the CDR3 is TGTGCCAGTAAAAGAGGGACGGCGAACACTGAAGCTTTCTTT. Translation: CASKRGTANTEAFF. The full variable domain, completed using reference TRBV19 and TRBJ1-1, is DGGITQSPKYLFRKEGQNVTLSCEQNLNHDAMYWYRQDPGQGLRLIYYSQIVNDFQKGDIAEGYSVSREKKESFPLTVTSAQKNPTAFYLCASKRGTANTEAFFGQGTRLTVV.

The chain has TRBV28 and TRBJ2-2; 7 bases line up with TRBD1. The CDR3 is 14 residues long. J gave up 2 bases and V 6 bases, and 3 bases lay outside the gene matches. Germline values: CDR1 MDHEN, CDR2 SYDVKM. CDR3 loop: CASSLGGNTGELFF. In nucleotides, the CDR3 is TGTGCCAGCAGCTTAGGGGGCAACACCGGGGAGCTGTTTTTT.

This chain connects TRBV19 to TRBJ1-5; 8 bases are shared with TRBD1. Per the germline V gene, CDR1 is LNHDA and CDR2 is SQIVND (reference sequence). The CDR3 spans 16 residues. J lost 1 base, V lost 5 bases, and 7 bases had no gene match. The CDR3 here is CASSLTGGRSNQPQHF. CDR3 sequence (DNA): TGTGCCAGTAGTTTAACAGGGGGTCGGAGCAATCAGCCCCAGCATTTT.

In regard to this clone: A read error may produce the germline difference seen at one junction end. The chain recombines TRBV28 with TRBJ1-5; 9 bases match TRBD1. The CDR3 spans 18 residues. CDR1 is MDHEN, CDR2 SYDVKM, per germline. CDR3 nucleotide sequence: TGTGCCAGCAGCTTATTATTTGAGATGGGGACAGGGACTCAGCCCCAGCATTTT. Its protein product is CASSLLFEMGTGTQPQHF. The full variable domain, rest sourced from reference TRBV28 and TRBJ1-5, is DVKVTQSSRYLVKRTGEKVFLECVQDMDHENMFWYRQDPGLGLRLIYFSYDVKMKEKGDIPEGYSVSREKKERFSLILESASTNQTSMYLCASSLLFEMGTGTQPQHFGDGTRLSIL.

V gene TRBV23-1 combines with J gene TRBJ1-2; TRBD1 aligns across 9 bases. TRBV23-1 is treated as an ORF (open reading frame) with a function not yet certain. The CDR3 has 15 residues. Unmatched junction bases numbered 8, after V lost 4 bases and J lost 5 bases. The CDR3 region has the DNA TGCGCCAGCAGTCCGAGGGGGACAGGGCGGTATGGCTACACCTTC. Amino acids: CASSPRGTGRYGYTF.

V usage is TRBV25-1 and J usage is TRBJ1-1; TRBD1 might be the D (5 bases). Germline V lookup: CDR1 MGHDK, CDR2 SYGVNS. The CDR3 covers 15 residues. V was shortened by 5 bases and J by 4 bases, with 17 bases between the two germline ends. The CDR3 sequence: CASSPPGGGGTEAFF. The CDR3 DNA reads TGTGCCAGCAGTCCCCCGGGGGGGGGTGGCACTGAAGCTTTCTTT. Full variable domain (remainder filled in from reference TRBV25-1 and TRBJ1-1): EADIYQTPRYLVIGTGKKITLECSQTMGHDKMYWYQQDPGMELHLIHYSYGVNSTEKGDLSSESTVSRIRTEHFPLTLESARPSHTSQYLCASSPPGGGGTEAFFGQGTRLTVV.

This clone was picked up one time. This sequence joins TRBV9 and TRBJ2-3; the D gene is possibly TRBD1 (5 bases). The germline CDR1 and CDR2 sequences are SGDLS and YYNGEE. CDR3 length: 15 amino acids. The V and J ends lost 4 bases and 6 bases respectively, with 18 bases between them. CDR3 in amino acids: CASSPSLQGWDTQYF. As DNA, the CDR3 is TGTGCCAGCAGCCCAAGCCTTCAGGGTTGGGATACGCAGTATTTT.

This CDR3 reads CASSPGQGWGDTQYF. The CDR3 region has the DNA TGTGCCAGCAGCCCAGGACAGGGGTGGGGAGATACGCAGTATTTT. This chain links TRBV6-5 with TRBJ2-3; 9 bases fit TRBD1. CDR1 and CDR2 from the germline V gene are MNHEY and SVGAGI. The trim removed 6 bases at V and 5 bases at J, leaving 9 bases unmatched. The CDR3 extends over 15 amino acids.

The CDR3 spells CASSLGRGWYGYTF. As DNA, the CDR3 is TGTGCCAGCAGCTTAGGCAGGGGTTGGTATGGCTACACCTTC. This sequence joins TRBV7-2 and TRBJ1-2, with D maybe TRBD1 (6 bases). The CDR3 is 14 residues long. Trimming left V 1 base short and J 5 bases short, with 11 bases between. Germline V gene lookup returns CDR1 SGHTA and CDR2 FQGNSA.

The rearrangement links TRBV7-2 to TRBJ2-7, with D uncertain. Looked up from germline, CDR1 is SGHTA and CDR2 is FQGNSA. The CDR3 sequence is 13 residues long. Trimming took 8 bases from V and 0 from J, leaving 11 bases between them. In DNA form, the CDR3 reads TGTGCCAGCTGTGACCCGAGCTCCTACGAGCAGTACTTC. Translated: CASCDPSSYEQYF. The variable domain in full, completed from reference TRBV7-2 and TRBJ2-7, reads GAGVSQSPSNKVTEKGKDVELRCDPISGHTALYWYRQSLGQGLEFLIYFQGNSAPDKSGLPSDRFSAERTGGSVSTLTIQRTQQEDSAVYLCASCDPSSYEQYFGPGTRLTVT.